The next 5 T cell receptor beta chains were all read from a single sample in a study of human T cells and chemical hapten exposure. TCRdb called the RACE reads again in MiXCR, with one record for every CDR3 protein. Counted here are about 82,000 distinct CDR3 sequences, around 11% occurring once; the ten biggest clones make up around 4%. The time point is: patch test 1, 2 weeks after DPC sensitization. Treatment denoted: therapeutic diphenylcyclopropenone sensitization with weekly scalp DPC. This specimen was whole blood, taken in connection with sensitization to the hapten diphenylcyclopropenone (DPC). These receptors originate from a woman in her fifties or sixties with alopecia areata. Some clones in this sample may be carry-over from other donors' samples.

This clonotype was seen repeatedly, ten times or more. The J gene is TRBJ1-5, the V gene TRBV12-3 or TRBV12-4; a possible D gene is TRBD1 (5 bases). CDR3 length: 15 residues. The V end was cut by 1 base, the J end by 3 bases, with 10 bases between. The CDR3 DNA is TGTGCCAGCAGTTTAGGGGGGGATGACAATCAGCCCCAGCATTTT. Its translation: CASSLGGDDNQPQHF.

The chain employs TRBV28 and TRBJ2-5; D is possibly TRBD1 (5 bases). Germline CDR1 and CDR2: MDHEN and SYDVKM. This CDR3 comprises 15 residues. The ends were cut back, 4 bases at V and 1 base at J, with 13 bases in the middle. The CDR3 reads CASSSPRQFQETQYF. CDR3 DNA sequence: TGTGCCAGCAGTTCCCCTCGACAGTTCCAAGAGACCCAGTACTTC.

This clonotype was seen ten or more times. The CDR3 DNA sequence: TGTGCCAGCAGCGGGCTAGATAATTCACCCCTCCACTTT. Translated, it gives CASSGLDNSPLHF. This chain uses TRBV21-1 with TRBJ1-6. TRBV21-1 is assigned pseudogene status. This CDR3 is 13 amino acids long.

This clonotype was observed many times. V gene TRBV20-1 combines with J gene TRBJ2-7; 7 bases are a match to TRBD1. Germline V gene sequence: CDR1 DFQATT, CDR2 SNEGSKA (reference sequence). Unmatched junction bases numbered 5, after V lost 3 bases and J lost 6 bases. The CDR3 has 12 amino acids. The chain's CDR3 is CSARTGLVEQYF. The CDR3 nucleotides are TGCAGTGCTAGGACAGGGTTGGTCGAGCAGTACTTC.

The chain employs TRBV11-1 and TRBJ1-1; D remains ambiguous. V was cut by 5 bases and J by 4 bases, with 14 bases left in between. CDR3 length: 14 amino acids. Germline V gene lookup returns CDR1 SGHAT and CDR2 FQDESV (reference sequence). In DNA form, the CDR3 reads TGTGCCAGCAGCCGAGCCGGGAGTTTCACTGAAGCTTTCTTT. This translates into CASSRAGSFTEAFF.